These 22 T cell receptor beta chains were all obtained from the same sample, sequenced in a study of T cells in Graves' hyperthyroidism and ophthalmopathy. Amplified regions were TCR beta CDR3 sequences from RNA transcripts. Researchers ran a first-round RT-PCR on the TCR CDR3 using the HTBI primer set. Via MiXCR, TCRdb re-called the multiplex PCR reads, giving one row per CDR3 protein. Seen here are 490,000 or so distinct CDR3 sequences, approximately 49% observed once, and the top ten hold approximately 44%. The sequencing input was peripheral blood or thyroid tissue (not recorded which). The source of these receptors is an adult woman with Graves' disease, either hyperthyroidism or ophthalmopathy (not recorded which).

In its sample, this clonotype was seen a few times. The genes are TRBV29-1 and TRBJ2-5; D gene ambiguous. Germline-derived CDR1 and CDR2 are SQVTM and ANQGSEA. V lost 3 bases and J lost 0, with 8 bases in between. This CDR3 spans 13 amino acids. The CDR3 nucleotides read TGCAGCGTTGATGGCAAAGACCAAGAGACCCAGTACTTC. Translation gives CSVDGKDQETQYF.

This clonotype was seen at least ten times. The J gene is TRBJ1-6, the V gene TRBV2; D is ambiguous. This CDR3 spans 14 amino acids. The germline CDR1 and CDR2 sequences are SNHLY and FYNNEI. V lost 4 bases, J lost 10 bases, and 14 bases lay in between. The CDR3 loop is CASSVDLGSSPLHF. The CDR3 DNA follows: TGTGCCAGCAGTGTGGACTTGGGGTCCTCACCCCTCCACTTT.

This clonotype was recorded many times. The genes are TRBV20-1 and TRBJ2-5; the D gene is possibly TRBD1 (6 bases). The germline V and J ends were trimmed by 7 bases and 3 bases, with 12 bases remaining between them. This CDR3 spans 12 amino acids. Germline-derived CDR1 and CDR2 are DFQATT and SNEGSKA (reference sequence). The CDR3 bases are TGCAGTGTAATCGGGACAAAAGAGACCCAGTACTTC. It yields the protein CSVIGTKETQYF.

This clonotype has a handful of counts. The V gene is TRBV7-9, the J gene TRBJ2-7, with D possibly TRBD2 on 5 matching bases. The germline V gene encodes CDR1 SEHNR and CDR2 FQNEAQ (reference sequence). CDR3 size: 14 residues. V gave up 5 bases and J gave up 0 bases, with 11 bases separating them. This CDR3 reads CASSHTGTSYEQYF. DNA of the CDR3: TGTGCCAGCAGCCATACGGGAACCTCCTACGAGCAGTACTTC.

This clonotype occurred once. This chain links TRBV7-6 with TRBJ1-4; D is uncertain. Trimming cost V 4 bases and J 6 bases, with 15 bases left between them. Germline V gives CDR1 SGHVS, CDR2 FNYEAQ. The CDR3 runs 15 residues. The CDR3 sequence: CASSSRDTADEKLFF. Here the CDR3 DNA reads TGTGCCAGCAGCTCCCGCGACACAGCCGATGAAAAACTGTTTTTT.

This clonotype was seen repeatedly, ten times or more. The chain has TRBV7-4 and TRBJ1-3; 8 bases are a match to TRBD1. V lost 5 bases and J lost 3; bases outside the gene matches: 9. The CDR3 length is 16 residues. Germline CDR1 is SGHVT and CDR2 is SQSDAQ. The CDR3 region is CASSPRQGSDGNTIYF. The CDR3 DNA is TGTGCCAGCAGCCCGAGACAGGGGTCAGATGGAAACACCATATATTTT.

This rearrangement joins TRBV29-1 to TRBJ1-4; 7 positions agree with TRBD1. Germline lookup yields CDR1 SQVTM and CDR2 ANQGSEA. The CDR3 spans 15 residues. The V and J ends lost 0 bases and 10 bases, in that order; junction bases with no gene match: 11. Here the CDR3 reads CSVEDQGTAGGKLFF. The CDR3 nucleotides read TGCAGCGTTGAAGATCAAGGGACAGCTGGGGGAAAACTGTTTTTT.

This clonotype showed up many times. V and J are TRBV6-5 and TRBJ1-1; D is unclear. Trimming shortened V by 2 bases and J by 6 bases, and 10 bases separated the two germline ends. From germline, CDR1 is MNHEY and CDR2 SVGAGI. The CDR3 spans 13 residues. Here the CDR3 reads CASSYRVGAEAFF. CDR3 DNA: TGTGCCAGCAGTTACAGGGTAGGCGCTGAAGCTTTCTTT.

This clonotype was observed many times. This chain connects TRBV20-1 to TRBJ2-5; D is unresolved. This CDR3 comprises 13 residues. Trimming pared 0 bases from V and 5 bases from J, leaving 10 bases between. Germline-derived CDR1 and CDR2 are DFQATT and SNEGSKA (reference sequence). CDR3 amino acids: CSARDTEVETQYF. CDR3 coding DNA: TGCAGTGCTAGAGATACCGAAGTGGAGACCCAGTACTTC.

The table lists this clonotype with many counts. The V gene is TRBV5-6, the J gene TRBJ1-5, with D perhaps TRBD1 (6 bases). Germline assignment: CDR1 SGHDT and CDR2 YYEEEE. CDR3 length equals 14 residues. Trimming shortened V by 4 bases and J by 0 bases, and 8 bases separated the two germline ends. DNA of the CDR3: TGTGCCAGCAGCACCAGGGGTAGCAATCAGCCCCAGCATTTT. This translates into CASSTRGSNQPQHF.

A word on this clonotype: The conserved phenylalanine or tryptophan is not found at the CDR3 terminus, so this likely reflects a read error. This CDR3 reads CATSGATGLDGYTL. The CDR3 region has the DNA TGTGCCACCAGCGGGGCCACAGGGCTCGATGGCTACACCCTC. The chain couples TRBV15 to TRBJ1-2; D is possibly TRBD1 (6 bases). CDR3 length: 14 amino acids. V dropped 5 bases and J dropped 6 bases, with 16 bases sitting between them. The germline gives CDR1 LNHNV, CDR2 YYDKDF (reference sequence).

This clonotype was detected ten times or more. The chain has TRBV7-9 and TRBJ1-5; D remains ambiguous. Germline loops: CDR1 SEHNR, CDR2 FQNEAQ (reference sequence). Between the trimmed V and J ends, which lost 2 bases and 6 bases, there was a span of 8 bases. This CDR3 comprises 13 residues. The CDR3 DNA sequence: TGTGCCAGCAGCTTATATTCCGCTCAGCCCCAGCATTTT. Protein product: CASSLYSAQPQHF.

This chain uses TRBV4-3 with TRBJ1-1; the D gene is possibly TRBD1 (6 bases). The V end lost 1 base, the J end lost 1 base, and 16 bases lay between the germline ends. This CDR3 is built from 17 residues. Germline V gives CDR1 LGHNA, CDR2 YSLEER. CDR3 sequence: CASSQVAFGGPNTEAFF. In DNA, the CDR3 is TGCGCCAGCAGCCAAGTAGCGTTCGGGGGGCCGAACACTGAAGCTTTCTTT.

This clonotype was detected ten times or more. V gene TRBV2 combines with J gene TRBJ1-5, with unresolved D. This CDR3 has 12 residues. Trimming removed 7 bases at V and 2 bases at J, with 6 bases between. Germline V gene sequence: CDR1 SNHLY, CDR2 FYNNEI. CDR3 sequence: CASTYGNQPQHF. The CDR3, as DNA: TGTGCCAGCACATACGGCAATCAGCCCCAGCATTTT.

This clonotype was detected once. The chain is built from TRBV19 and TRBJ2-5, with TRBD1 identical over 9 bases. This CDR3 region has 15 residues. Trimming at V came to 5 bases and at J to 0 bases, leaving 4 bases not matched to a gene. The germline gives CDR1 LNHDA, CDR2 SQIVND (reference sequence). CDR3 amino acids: CASSSDRGHQETQYF. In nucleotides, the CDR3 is TGTGCCAGTAGTTCGGACAGGGGACACCAAGAGACCCAGTACTTC.

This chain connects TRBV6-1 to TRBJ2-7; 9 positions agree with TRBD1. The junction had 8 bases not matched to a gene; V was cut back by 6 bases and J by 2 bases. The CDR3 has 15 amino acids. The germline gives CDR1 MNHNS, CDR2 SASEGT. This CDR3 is CASRNRGDRAYEQYF. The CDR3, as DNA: TGTGCCAGCAGAAACCGCGGGGACAGGGCCTACGAGCAGTACTTC.

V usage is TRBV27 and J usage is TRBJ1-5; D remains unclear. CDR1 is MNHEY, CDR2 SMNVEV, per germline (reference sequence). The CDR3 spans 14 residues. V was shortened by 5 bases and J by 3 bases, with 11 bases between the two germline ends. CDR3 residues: CASSNGVINQPQHF. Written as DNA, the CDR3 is TGTGCCAGCAGTAACGGGGTTATCAATCAGCCCCAGCATTTT.

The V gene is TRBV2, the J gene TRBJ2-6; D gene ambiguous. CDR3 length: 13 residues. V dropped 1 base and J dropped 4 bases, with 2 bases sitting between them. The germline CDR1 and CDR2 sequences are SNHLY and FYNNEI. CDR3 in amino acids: CASSEEGANVLTF. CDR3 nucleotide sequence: TGTGCCAGCAGTGAAGAGGGGGCCAACGTCCTGACTTTC.

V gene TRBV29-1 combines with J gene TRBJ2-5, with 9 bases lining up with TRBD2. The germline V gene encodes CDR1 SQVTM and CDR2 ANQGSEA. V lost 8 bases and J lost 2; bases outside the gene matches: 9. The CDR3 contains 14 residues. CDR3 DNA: TGCAGCTTAGGGGCTCTAGCGGGGCAAGAGACCCAGTACTTC. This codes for CSLGALAGQETQYF.

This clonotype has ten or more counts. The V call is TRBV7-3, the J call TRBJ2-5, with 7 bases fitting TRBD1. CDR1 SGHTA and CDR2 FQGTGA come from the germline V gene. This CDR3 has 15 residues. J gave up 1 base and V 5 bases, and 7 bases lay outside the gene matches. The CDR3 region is CASSDTGQSQETQYF. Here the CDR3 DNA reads TGTGCCAGCAGCGACACGGGACAGAGCCAAGAGACCCAGTACTTC. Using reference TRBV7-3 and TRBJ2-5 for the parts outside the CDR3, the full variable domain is GAGVSQTPSNKVTEKGKYVELRCDPISGHTALYWYRQSLGQGPEFLIYFQGTGAADDSGLPNDRFFAVRPEGSVSTLKIQRTERGDSAVYLCASSDTGQSQETQYFGPGTRLLVL.

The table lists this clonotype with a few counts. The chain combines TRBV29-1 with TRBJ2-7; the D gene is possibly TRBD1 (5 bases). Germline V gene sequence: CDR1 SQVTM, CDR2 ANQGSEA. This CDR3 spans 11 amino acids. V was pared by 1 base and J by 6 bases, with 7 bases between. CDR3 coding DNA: TGCAGCGTTGAAGGGGGCCTCGAGCAGTACTTC. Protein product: CSVEGGLEQYF.

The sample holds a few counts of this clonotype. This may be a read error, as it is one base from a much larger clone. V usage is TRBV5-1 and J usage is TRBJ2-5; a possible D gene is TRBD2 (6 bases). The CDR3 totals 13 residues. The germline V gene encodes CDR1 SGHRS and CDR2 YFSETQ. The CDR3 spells CASSLDGEETQHF. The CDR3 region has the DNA TGCGCCAGCAGCTTGGATGGGGAGGAGACCCAGCACTTC.